Below are 19 T cell receptor beta chains sequenced from a single sample in a study of blood T cell repertoires in COVID-19. Assay: immunoSEQ multiplex PCR; the TCRdb copy retains only in-frame clones and omits some. Among about 120,000 clones, around 90% were seen once, and the ten largest hold 3.5% to 4%. The specimen was peripheral blood. Receptor source: a woman aged 55-70 years with COVID-19, enrolled during active disease.

The rearrangement links TRBV11-2 to TRBJ1-2; D remains ambiguous. Germline values: CDR1 SGHAT, CDR2 FQNNGV. The V and J ends lost 5 bases and 1 base respectively, with 14 bases between them. The CDR3 contains 15 residues. The CDR3 loop is CASSPRGEDNYGYTF. CDR3 nucleotide sequence: TGTGCCAGCAGCCCCCGGGGAGAAGATAACTATGGCTACACCTTC.

CDR3 in DNA: TGTGCCAGCAGTTCGCACAGGGTGCCGGGAAACACCATATATTTT. This codes for CASSSHRVPGNTIYF. V gene TRBV27 combines with J gene TRBJ1-3; possible D gene TRBD1, 6 bases. The V and J ends lost 4 bases and 4 bases respectively, with 14 bases between them. This CDR3 comprises 15 residues. The germline V gene encodes CDR1 MNHEY and CDR2 SMNVEV (reference sequence).

The chain is built from TRBV7-2 and TRBJ2-7, with TRBD2 identical over 8 bases. V was pared by 3 bases and J by 4 bases, with 11 bases of the junction left unmatched. CDR1 and CDR2 from the germline V gene are SGHTA and FQGNSA. This CDR3 is 16 amino acids long. The CDR3 DNA sequence: TGTGCCAGCAGCTTTTCCCGAGATAGCGGGGCTTACGAGCAGTACTTC. Amino acid sequence: CASSFSRDSGAYEQYF.

J is TRBJ2-7 and V is TRBV5-1; TRBD2 aligns across 7 bases. The CDR3 length is 14 residues. Per germline, CDR1 SGHRS and CDR2 YFSETQ. After removal of 0 bases from V and 3 bases from J, the junction contained 3 bases not matched to a gene. The DNA for the CDR3 is TGCGCCAGCAGCTTGGCCCCGGGGGGCTACGAGCAGTACTTC. As protein: CASSLAPGGYEQYF.

The J gene is TRBJ1-3, the V gene TRBV7-2, with TRBD1 matching 7 bases. The germline V gene encodes CDR1 SGHTA and CDR2 FQGNSA. The J segment lost 0 bases and the V segment lost 0 bases, leaving 8 bases of the junction unmatched. The CDR3 length is 18 residues. CDR3 nucleotides: TGTGCCAGCAGCTTAGCGAAATCGACAGGGAGCTCTGGAAACACCATATATTTT. It encodes CASSLAKSTGSSGNTIYF. The variable domain in full, with the rest retrieved from reference TRBV7-2 and TRBJ1-3, is GAGVSQSPSNKVTEKGKDVELRCDPISGHTALYWYRQSLGQGLEFLIYFQGNSAPDKSGLPSDRFSAERTGGSVSTLTIQRTQQEDSAVYLCASSLAKSTGSSGNTIYFGEGSWLTVV.

A single count supports this clone. The genes are TRBV5-8 and TRBJ2-6; D remains unclear. This CDR3 spans 16 amino acids. CDR1 and CDR2 (germline): SGHTS, YDEGEE. Between the trimmed V and J ends, which lost 1 base and 0 bases, there was a span of 8 bases. The CDR3 region is CASSLTRLSGANVLTF. CDR3 in DNA: TGTGCCAGCAGCTTGACTCGACTCTCTGGGGCCAACGTCCTGACTTTC.

The V and J genes are TRBV7-2 and TRBJ1-2; 9 bases fit TRBD1. CDR1 is SGHTA and CDR2 is FQGNSA in the germline V gene. The CDR3 extends over 15 amino acids. Trimming at V came to 4 bases and at J to 0 bases, leaving 3 bases not matched to a gene. CDR3 protein: CASSSRTGANYGYTF. The CDR3 DNA reads as TGTGCCAGCAGCTCTAGGACAGGGGCTAACTATGGCTACACCTTC.

This chain joins TRBV7-3 and TRBJ2-1, with D possibly matching TRBD1 (6 bases). CDR3 length: 13 amino acids. The germline V gene encodes CDR1 SGHTA and CDR2 FQGTGA. V was cut by 2 bases and J by 9 bases, with 11 bases left in between. CDR3 coding DNA: TGTGCCAGCAGCTTACCTCAGGGGACTGAGCAGTTCTTC. Its translation: CASSLPQGTEQFF.

This clone was observed once. This sequence joins TRBV4-1 and TRBJ2-7, with TRBD1 as a possible D gene (6 bases). Trimming took off 3 bases at V and 0 bases at J, with 6 bases between the two ends. Germline values: CDR1 MGHRA, CDR2 YSYEKL. This CDR3 has 13 amino acids. The CDR3 sequence: CASSQGASYEQYF. CDR3 nucleotides: TGCGCCAGCAGCCAGGGGGCCTCCTACGAGCAGTACTTC.

This sequence joins TRBV3-1 (or the pseudogene TRBV3-2) and TRBJ1-2; the D is unclear. CDR1 is LGHDT and CDR2 is YNNKEL in the germline V gene (reference sequence). The CDR3 loop spans 13 amino acids. V was trimmed by 1 base and J by 8 bases, leaving 11 bases between them. The CDR3 loop reads CASSQVSAGGYTF. The DNA of the CDR3 is TGTGCCAGCAGCCAAGTTTCGGCGGGCGGCTACACCTTC.

The CDR3 sequence: CAWDLLAGGRRYF. As DNA, the CDR3 is TGTGCCTGGGATCTCCTAGCGGGGGGGCGGAGGTACTTC. V usage is TRBV30 and J usage is TRBJ2-5; TRBD2 matches at 12 bases. In germline, CDR1 is GTSNPN, CDR2 SVGIG (reference sequence). The CDR3 loop spans 13 amino acids. Trimming took 5 bases from V and 13 from J; bases not matched to a gene: 11.

The V and J genes are TRBV7-2 and TRBJ1-4; 10 bases match TRBD1. The CDR3 length is 16 residues. Trimming removed 6 bases from V and 2 bases from J; junction bases left unmatched: 6. Germline assignment: CDR1 SGHTA and CDR2 FQGNSA. The CDR3 bases are TGTGCCAGCAGGGACCAGGGACAGGGGACTAATGAAAAACTGTTTTTT. Translated, it gives CASRDQGQGTNEKLFF.

This rearrangement joins TRBV20-1 to TRBJ1-6; D is undetermined. The ends were cut back, 3 bases at V and 9 bases at J, with 12 bases in the middle. The CDR3 sequence is 13 residues long. Germline assignment: CDR1 DFQATT and CDR2 SNEGSKA (reference sequence). CDR3: CSASGQAGSPLHF. In nucleotides, the CDR3 is TGCAGTGCTAGTGGGCAGGCCGGTTCACCCCTCCACTTT.

This rearrangement joins TRBV19 to TRBJ1-4; no definite D call. In germline, CDR1 is LNHDA, CDR2 SQIVND (reference sequence). The CDR3 spans 15 residues. V was pared by 3 bases and J by 0 bases, with 8 bases between. The chain's CDR3 is CASSIFGATNEKLFF. The CDR3 nucleotides are TGTGCCAGTAGTATCTTCGGTGCAACTAATGAAAAACTGTTTTTT. The entire variable domain, with the rest obtained from reference TRBV19 and TRBJ1-4, is as follows: DGGITQSPKYLFRKEGQNVTLSCEQNLNHDAMYWYRQDPGQGLRLIYYSQIVNDFQKGDIAEGYSVSREKKESFPLTVTSAQKNPTAFYLCASSIFGATNEKLFFGSGTQLSVL.

The chain employs TRBV5-4 and TRBJ2-7; TRBD2 matches at 8 bases. V shed 0 bases, J shed 4 bases, and the junction held 9 bases outside the gene matches. Germline CDR1 SGHNT, CDR2 YYREEE (reference sequence). The length of the CDR3 is 16 residues. The CDR3 DNA reads as TGTGCCAGCAGCTTGGGGGTAGCGGGGCCCCAATACGAGCAGTACTTC. It encodes CASSLGVAGPQYEQYF. The entire variable domain, with the rest obtained from reference TRBV5-4 and TRBJ2-7, is as follows: ETGVTQSPTHLIKTRGQQVTLRCSSQSGHNTVSWYQQALGQGPQFIFQYYREEENGRGNFPPRFSGLQFPNYSSELNVNALELDDSALYLCASSLGVAGPQYEQYFGPGTRLTVT.

V usage is TRBV30 and J usage is TRBJ1-3, with a tentative D call TRBD1 (6 bases). Between the trimmed V and J ends, which lost 5 bases and 0 bases, there was a span of 14 bases. Looked up from germline, CDR1 is GTSNPN and CDR2 is SVGIG (reference sequence). CDR3 length: 15 residues. CDR3 nucleotide sequence: TGTGCCTGGGACAGGTCGACTACCTCTGGAAACACCATATATTTT. It yields the protein CAWDRSTTSGNTIYF.

This chain uses TRBV7-2 with TRBJ1-1, with TRBD1 matching over 7 bases. V was clipped by 2 bases and J by 0 bases; unmatched bases: 3. Germline V gene lookup returns CDR1 SGHTA and CDR2 FQGNSA. The CDR3 is 15 residues long. The CDR3 DNA is TGTGCCAGCAGCTTACAGACAGGGATGAACACTGAAGCTTTCTTT. As protein: CASSLQTGMNTEAFF.

The V call is TRBV3-1 (or the pseudogene TRBV3-2), the J call TRBJ1-5, with 8 bases fitting TRBD1. The V segment lost 1 base and the J segment 0 bases; nucleotides outside the gene matches: 14. In germline, CDR1 is LGHDT, CDR2 YNNKEL (reference sequence). The CDR3 has 20 residues. For the CDR3, the DNA is TGTGCCAGCAGCCAAGGGACCGGGACAGGACATTACTCTAGCAATCAGCCCCAGCATTTT. It encodes CASSQGTGTGHYSSNQPQHF.

The chain links TRBV6-5 to TRBJ2-3, with 9 bases that match TRBD2. CDR1 and CDR2 (germline): MNHEY, SVGAGI. CDR3 length equals 15 residues. V gave up 6 bases and J gave up 2 bases; unmatched junction bases: 6. The CDR3 nucleotides are TGTGCCAGCAGGACCAGCGGGGGGACCACAGATACGCAGTATTTT. Residues: CASRTSGGTTDTQYF.